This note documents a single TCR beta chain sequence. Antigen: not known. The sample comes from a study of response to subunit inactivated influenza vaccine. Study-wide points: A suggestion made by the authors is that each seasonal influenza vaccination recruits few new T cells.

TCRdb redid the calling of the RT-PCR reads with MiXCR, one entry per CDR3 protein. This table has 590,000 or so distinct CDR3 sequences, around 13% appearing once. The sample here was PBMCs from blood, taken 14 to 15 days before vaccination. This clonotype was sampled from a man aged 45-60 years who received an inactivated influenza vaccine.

CDR3 region: CASSLDRGPQETQYF. The DNA for the CDR3 is TGTGCCAGCAGCTTAGACAGGGGTCCTCAAGAGACCCAGTACTTC. The J gene is TRBJ2-5, the V gene TRBV7-2; 7 bases are a match to TRBD1. This CDR3 comprises 15 residues. Germline lookup yields CDR1 SGHTA and CDR2 FQGNSA. Trimming removed 1 base from V and 2 bases from J; junction bases left unmatched: 4.